One sample yielded the 10 T cell receptor beta chains listed below, sequenced in a study of read filtering for tumor transcriptome and immune sequencing. The library was built from roughly 400 ng RNA with molecular barcoded adaptors for alpha/delta and beta/gamma chains. TCRdb fed the reads into MiXCR, producing one record per CDR3 protein. In the table there are about 38,000 distinct CDR3 sequences, roughly 13% of which are singletons. Sequencing was carried out using a population of CD138-negative cells sorted from bone marrow. Receptors were obtained from a donor over 35 with multiple myeloma.

Many counts were recorded for this clonotype. The chain couples TRBV5-1 to TRBJ2-1; D call uncertain. Trimming removed 0 bases from V and 2 bases from J, with 9 bases in between. This CDR3 contains 15 residues. Germline lookup yields CDR1 SGHRS and CDR2 YFSETQ. CDR3 residues: CASSLEDATYNEQFF. CDR3 nucleotides: TGCGCCAGCAGCTTGGAAGACGCGACCTACAATGAGCAGTTCTTC.

This clonotype has ten or more counts. The chain links TRBV19 to TRBJ2-5; D may be TRBD1 or TRBD2 (5 bases each). There are 11 residues in the CDR3. Germline V gives CDR1 LNHDA, CDR2 SQIVND (reference sequence). The CDR3 nucleotides read TGTGCTGCGGGCCGACAGGAGACCCAGTACTTC. Protein product: CAAGRQETQYF.

The V call is TRBV9, the J call TRBJ2-6; no clear D gene. V lost 4 bases and J 0 bases, leaving 8 bases between the germline ends. Germline lookup yields CDR1 SGDLS and CDR2 YYNGEE. This CDR3 comprises 15 residues. The CDR3 region is CASSPDPSGANVLTF. DNA for the CDR3: TGTGCCAGCAGCCCAGACCCCTCTGGGGCCAACGTCCTGACTTTC.

In regard to this clonotype: With a much larger clone just one base away, this may be a read error. The genes are TRBV28 and TRBJ2-2; no firm D call. The CDR3 has 13 residues. Per germline, CDR1 MDHEN and CDR2 SYDVKM. V lost 10 bases to trimming and J lost 3 bases, with 12 bases between them. CDR3 bases: TGTGCCACCTCCCCTACGGACACCGGGGAGCTGTTTTTT. Translating it yields CATSPTDTGELFF.

This clonotype turned up a few times. An end of the junction does not agree with germline; a read error may underlie this. V and J are TRBV4-1 and TRBJ2-4, with TRBD2 identical over 8 bases. In germline, CDR1 is MGHRA, CDR2 YSYEKL. CDR3 length: 15 amino acids. In DNA, the CDR3 is TGCGCCAGCGGCCAAGGATGGACTAGCCAAAACATTCAGTACTTC. Translation: CASGQGWTSQNIQYF.

This clonotype has at least ten counts. V gene TRBV7-2 combines with J gene TRBJ1-6; D is possibly TRBD1 (5 bases). With 5 bases removed from V and 4 bases from J, the gap between germline ends came to 12 bases. This CDR3 region has 15 residues. In germline, CDR1 is SGHTA, CDR2 FQGNSA. Here the CDR3 reads CASSPGDVYNSPLHF. For the CDR3, the DNA is TGTGCCAGCAGCCCCGGGGACGTTTATAATTCACCCCTCCACTTT.

This clonotype was seen ten or more times. The V call is TRBV7-9, the J call TRBJ2-5; a possible D gene is TRBD2 (6 bases). The CDR3 contains 16 residues. Germline V gene sequence: CDR1 SEHNR, CDR2 FQNEAQ (reference sequence). Trimming took 5 bases from V and 4 from J, leaving 20 bases between them. CDR3 in amino acids: CASSHPVGGGPETQYF. Written as DNA, the CDR3 is TGTGCCAGCAGCCACCCCGTCGGGGGTGGCCCAGAGACCCAGTACTTC.

As concerns this clonotype: Compared with germline, one end of the junction differs, possibly owing to a read error. The chain recombines TRBV20-1 with TRBJ2-5; 12 bases line up with TRBD2. CDR1 DFQATT and CDR2 SNEGSKA come from the germline V gene (reference sequence). The CDR3 is made up of 15 amino acids. DNA for the CDR3: TGCACTGCTCGAACTAGCGGGAGGCTCCGAGAGACCCAGTACTTC. It translates to CTARTSGRLRETQYF.

This clonotype was seen repeatedly, ten times or more. The V call is TRBV20-1, the J call TRBJ2-1; 9 bases align to TRBD2. Per the germline V gene, CDR1 is DFQATT and CDR2 is SNEGSKA (reference sequence). CDR3 length: 17 residues. After removal of 3 bases from V and 7 bases from J, the junction contained 16 bases not matched to a gene. The CDR3 reads CSASPSGNVFRGNEQFF. The CDR3 DNA sequence: TGCAGTGCTAGTCCTAGCGGGAATGTGTTTAGGGGGAATGAGCAGTTCTTC.

At least ten counts were recorded for this clonotype. The V and J genes are TRBV29-1 and TRBJ2-7, with 7 bases matching TRBD2. With 3 bases clipped from V and 0 bases from J, the junction kept 14 bases outside the gene matches. Looked up from germline, CDR1 is SQVTM and CDR2 is ANQGSEA. The CDR3 is 17 amino acids. CDR3 protein: CSVETSIGPVASYEQYF. For the CDR3, the DNA is TGCAGCGTTGAGACTAGCATAGGTCCCGTCGCCTCCTACGAGCAGTACTTC.